Following are 18 T cell receptor beta chains from one sample sequenced in a study of cytomegalovirus exposure and HLA in healthy donors. The PCR used 60 Vbeta and 13 Jbeta primers. TCRdb's copy holds only in-frame clones and misses some; the assay was immunoSEQ multiplex PCR. Its table lists some 200,000 clones. The sequencing sample was made of PBMCs. These receptor sequences come from a woman aged 18-35 years in good health and CMV-seropositive.

The CDR3 sequence is CASSPRASGQIGELFF. Written as DNA, the CDR3 is TGTGCCAGCAGCCCCCGGGCTAGCGGGCAGATCGGGGAGCTGTTTTTT. The gene calls are TRBV7-9 and TRBJ2-2; 8 bases are shared with TRBD2. The CDR3 has 16 amino acids. Germline V lookup: CDR1 SEHNR, CDR2 FQNEAQ (reference sequence). V dropped 5 bases and J dropped 7; count of bases not matched to a gene: 12.

The chain is built from TRBV29-1 and TRBJ2-3, with D possibly being TRBD1 (6 bases). Trimming removed 6 bases at V and 1 base at J, with 11 bases between. Per germline, CDR1 SQVTM and CDR2 ANQGSEA. The CDR3 has 13 residues. The CDR3 loop is CSVGHYRTDTQYF. CDR3 DNA: TGCAGCGTGGGACATTACCGCACAGATACGCAGTATTTT.

The V gene is TRBV9, the J gene TRBJ2-5; 7 positions agree with TRBD1. Trimming at V came to 1 base and at J to 5 bases, leaving 5 bases not matched to a gene. Germline V gene sequence: CDR1 SGDLS, CDR2 YYNGEE. This CDR3 is built from 14 residues. This chain's CDR3 is CASSVQGVGETQYF. CDR3 nucleotides: TGTGCCAGCAGCGTACAGGGGGTGGGGGAGACCCAGTACTTC.

V gene TRBV15 combines with J gene TRBJ2-3, with a possible D match to TRBD2 (5 bases). The CDR3 extends over 16 amino acids. Trimming took off 0 bases at V and 4 bases at J, with 14 bases between the two ends. Germline V CDR1 and CDR2: LNHNV, YYDKDF (reference sequence). CDR3 DNA sequence: TGTGCCACCAGCAGAGATTTCGGGGTCGTCCCAGATACGCAGTATTTT. Encoded protein: CATSRDFGVVPDTQYF.

The genes are TRBV7-2 and TRBJ2-3; 10 nucleotides agree with TRBD2. The germline V gene has CDR1 SGHTA and CDR2 FQGNSA. The junction had 7 bases not matched to a gene; V was cut back by 5 bases and J by 2 bases. CDR3 length: 16 amino acids. CDR3 sequence: CASSLGLAESTDTQYF. The CDR3 region has the DNA TGTGCCAGCAGCCTCGGACTAGCGGAGTCCACAGATACGCAGTATTTT.

The gene calls are TRBV30 and TRBJ1-1, with TRBD1 identical over 7 bases. The CDR3 has 13 residues. The germline gives CDR1 GTSNPN, CDR2 SVGIG (reference sequence). V was clipped by 7 bases and J by 6 bases; unmatched bases: 11. Here the CDR3 DNA reads TGTGCCTCGACAACTAGGGGGCCCGCTGAAGCTTTCTTT. Translation: CASTTRGPAEAFF.

The CDR3 DNA reads as TGTGCCAGCAGCCAAGATGGGCTATTAGGCGATACGCAGTATTTT. This gives the protein CASSQDGLLGDTQYF. The J gene is TRBJ2-3, the V gene TRBV4-2; no firm D call. Germline V gene data show CDR1 as LGHNA and CDR2 as YNFKEQ. V lost 0 bases and J lost 6, with 13 bases in between. CDR3 length: 15 amino acids.

The rearrangement links TRBV27 to TRBJ1-6, with D unresolved. The CDR3 runs to 14 residues. CDR1 is MNHEY and CDR2 is SMNVEV in the germline V gene (reference sequence). The ends were cut back, 5 bases at V and 7 bases at J, with 12 bases in the middle. The CDR3 region is CASSARGGNSPLHF. For the CDR3, the DNA is TGTGCCAGCAGTGCAAGAGGTGGGAATTCACCCCTCCACTTT.

The chain uses TRBV30 and TRBJ1-5; 8 bases fit TRBD1. Trimming removed 1 base from V and 11 bases from J; junction bases left unmatched: 13. The CDR3 runs 15 residues. Germline CDR1 GTSNPN, CDR2 SVGIG (reference sequence). In nucleotides, the CDR3 is TGTGCCTGGAGTGGCCCTCGGACAGGGCTTCTGTCCCAGCATTTT. Translating gives CAWSGPRTGLLSQHF. The full variable domain, completed using reference TRBV30 and TRBJ1-5, is SQTIHQWPATLVQPVGSPLSLECTVEGTSNPNLYWYRQAAGRGLQLLFYSVGIGQISSEVPQNLSASRPQDRQFILSSKKLLLSDSGFYLCAWSGPRTGLLSQHFGDGTRLSIL.

The rearrangement uses TRBV4-1 and TRBJ1-1; D gene unclear. The germline gives CDR1 MGHRA, CDR2 YSYEKL. The CDR3 sequence is 17 residues long. Trimming pared 8 bases from V and 0 bases from J, leaving 22 bases between. CDR3 DNA: TGCGCCAGCCAAAATGGGAGGGAAGGGCTCGTGAACACTGAAGCTTTCTTT. This translates into CASQNGREGLVNTEAFF.

The rearrangement uses TRBV7-9 and TRBJ2-5; tentatively, D is TRBD2 (5 bases). Trimming left V 2 bases short and J 5 bases short, with 9 bases between. This CDR3 has 13 residues. From germline, CDR1 is SEHNR and CDR2 FQNEAQ (reference sequence). CDR3 amino acids: CASSLNGGETQYF. In DNA, the CDR3 is TGTGCCAGCAGCTTAAACGGCGGGGAGACCCAGTACTTC.

The rearrangement joins TRBV7-9 to TRBJ1-1; D call uncertain. CDR3 length equals 15 residues. CDR1 is SEHNR and CDR2 is FQNEAQ in the germline V gene (reference sequence). V dropped 1 base and J dropped 2 bases, with 11 bases sitting between them. The CDR3 is CASSLVPGFNTEAFF. The CDR3 DNA reads as TGTGCCAGCAGCTTAGTTCCAGGATTTAACACTGAAGCTTTCTTT.

The chain is built from TRBV7-2 and TRBJ1-2; D may be TRBD1 (5 bases). Trimming cost V 1 base and J 3 bases, with 12 bases left between them. Germline V gene data show CDR1 as SGHTA and CDR2 as FQGNSA. The CDR3 has 15 amino acids. The CDR3 spells CASSLDPRGDYGYTF. In DNA form, the CDR3 reads TGTGCCAGCAGCTTAGACCCTCGGGGGGACTATGGCTACACCTTC.

This chain uses TRBV4-3 with TRBJ2-1; the match to TRBD2 covers 9 bases. V trimming: 2 bases; J trimming: 8 bases; junction bases outside the gene matches: 10. The V gene's germline CDR1 is LGHNA and CDR2 YSLEER. The CDR3 covers 16 residues. CDR3 loop: CASSQSGGGASDEQFF. CDR3 coding DNA: TGCGCCAGCAGCCAATCGGGCGGGGGGGCCAGCGATGAGCAGTTCTTC.

V gene TRBV6-5 combines with J gene TRBJ2-7; 7 bases are shared with TRBD1. Germline V gene data show CDR1 as MNHEY and CDR2 as SVGAGI. With 5 bases clipped from V and 0 bases from J, the junction kept 4 bases outside the gene matches. CDR3 length equals 14 residues. CDR3 coding DNA: TGTGCCAGCAGTCCGACAGGGCGCTCCTACGAGCAGTACTTC. This gives the protein CASSPTGRSYEQYF.

V is TRBV6-5 and J is TRBJ2-3, with D maybe TRBD1 (6 bases). Germline CDR1 MNHEY, CDR2 SVGAGI. V was shortened by 5 bases and J by 6 bases, with 6 bases between the two germline ends. This CDR3 comprises 11 residues. Written as DNA, the CDR3 is TGTGCCAGCAGTCAGGGGGATACGCAGTATTTT. Protein sequence: CASSQGDTQYF.

The genes are TRBV9 and TRBJ2-7, with 12 bases aligning to TRBD1. The V gene end was trimmed by 4 bases and the J gene end by 6 bases; junction bases not matched to a gene: 5. Germline V gene lookup returns CDR1 SGDLS and CDR2 YYNGEE. The CDR3 runs to 14 residues. The CDR3 loop reads CASSSGQGATEQYF. CDR3 DNA sequence: TGTGCCAGCAGCTCGGGACAGGGGGCAACCGAGCAGTACTTC.

CDR3 nucleotide sequence: TGTGCCAGCAGTCCCGGACTAGATGGCTACACCTTC. It is translated as CASSPGLDGYTF. J is TRBJ1-2 and V is TRBV11-1; no clear D. Germline V CDR1 and CDR2: SGHAT, FQDESV (reference sequence). V was cut by 6 bases and J by 6 bases, with 11 bases left in between. CDR3 length: 12 amino acids.